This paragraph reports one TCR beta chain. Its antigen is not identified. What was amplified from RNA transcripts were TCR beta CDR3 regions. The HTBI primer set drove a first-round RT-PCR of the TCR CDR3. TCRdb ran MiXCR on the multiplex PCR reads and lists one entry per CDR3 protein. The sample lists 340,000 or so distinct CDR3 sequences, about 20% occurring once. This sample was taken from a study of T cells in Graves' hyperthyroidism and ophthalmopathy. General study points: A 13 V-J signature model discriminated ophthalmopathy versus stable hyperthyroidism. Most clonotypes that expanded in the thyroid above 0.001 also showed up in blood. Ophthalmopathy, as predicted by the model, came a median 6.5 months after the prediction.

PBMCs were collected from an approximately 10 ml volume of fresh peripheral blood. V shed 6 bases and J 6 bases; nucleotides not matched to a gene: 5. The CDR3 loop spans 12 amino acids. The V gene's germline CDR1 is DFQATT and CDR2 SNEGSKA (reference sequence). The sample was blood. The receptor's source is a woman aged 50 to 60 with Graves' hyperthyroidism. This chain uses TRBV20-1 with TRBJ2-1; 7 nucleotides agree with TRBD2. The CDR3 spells CSATSSGNEQFF. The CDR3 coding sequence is TGCAGTGCAACCTCTAGCGGCAATGAGCAGTTCTTC.